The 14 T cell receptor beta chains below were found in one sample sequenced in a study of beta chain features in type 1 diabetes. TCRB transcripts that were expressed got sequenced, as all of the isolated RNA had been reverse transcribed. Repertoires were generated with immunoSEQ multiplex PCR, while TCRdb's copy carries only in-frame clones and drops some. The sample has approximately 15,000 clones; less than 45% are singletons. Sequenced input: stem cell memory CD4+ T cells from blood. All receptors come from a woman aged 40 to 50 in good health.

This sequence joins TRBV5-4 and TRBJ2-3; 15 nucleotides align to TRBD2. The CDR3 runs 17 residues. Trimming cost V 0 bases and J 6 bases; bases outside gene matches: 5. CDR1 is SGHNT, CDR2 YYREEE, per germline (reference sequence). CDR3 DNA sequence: TGTGCCAGCAGCTTGGCCGGACTAGCGGGGGGGCTGGATACGCAGTATTTT. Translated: CASSLAGLAGGLDTQYF.

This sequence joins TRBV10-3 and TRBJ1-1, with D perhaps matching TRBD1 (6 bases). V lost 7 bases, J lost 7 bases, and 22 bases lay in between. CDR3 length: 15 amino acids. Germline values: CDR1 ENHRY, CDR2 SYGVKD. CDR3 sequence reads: CAIIDRFSEEGEAFF. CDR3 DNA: TGTGCCATCATCGACAGGTTCTCCGAAGAGGGTGAAGCTTTCTTT.

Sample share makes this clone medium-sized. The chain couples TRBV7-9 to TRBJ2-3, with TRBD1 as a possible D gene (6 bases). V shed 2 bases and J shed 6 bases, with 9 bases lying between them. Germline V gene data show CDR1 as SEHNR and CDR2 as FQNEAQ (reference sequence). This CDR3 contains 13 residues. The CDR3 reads CASSLIQGDTQYF. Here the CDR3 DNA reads TGTGCCAGCAGCTTAATCCAGGGGGATACGCAGTATTTT. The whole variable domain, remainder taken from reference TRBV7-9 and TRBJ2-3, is DTGVSQNPRHKITKRGQNVTFRCDPISEHNRLYWYRQTLGQGPEFLTYFQNEAQLEKSRLLSDRFSAERPKGSFSTLEIQRTEQGDSAMYLCASSLIQGDTQYFGPGTRLTVL.

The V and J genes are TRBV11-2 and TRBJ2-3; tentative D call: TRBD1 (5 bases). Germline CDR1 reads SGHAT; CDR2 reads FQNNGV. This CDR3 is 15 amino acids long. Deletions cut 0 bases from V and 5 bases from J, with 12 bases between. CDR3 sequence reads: CASSLDGRVGDTQYF. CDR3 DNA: TGTGCCAGCAGCTTAGATGGCAGGGTAGGAGATACGCAGTATTTT.

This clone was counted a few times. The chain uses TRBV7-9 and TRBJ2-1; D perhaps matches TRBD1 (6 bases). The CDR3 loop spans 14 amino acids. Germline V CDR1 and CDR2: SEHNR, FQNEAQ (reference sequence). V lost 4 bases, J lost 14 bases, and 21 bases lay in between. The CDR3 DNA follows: TGTGCCAGCAGCTCACAGGGTTCGGGCGGTCGTGAGTTCTTC. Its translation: CASSSQGSGGREFF.

CDR3 residues: CASSPPAGEQFF. CDR3 DNA sequence: TGTGCCAGCTCACCACCGGCGGGCGAGCAGTTCTTC. The V call is TRBV18, the J call TRBJ2-1; perhaps TRBD2 as D (5 bases). V lost 0 bases and J lost 10, with 7 bases in between. CDR3 length: 12 residues. Germline-derived CDR1 and CDR2 are KGHSH and LQKENI.

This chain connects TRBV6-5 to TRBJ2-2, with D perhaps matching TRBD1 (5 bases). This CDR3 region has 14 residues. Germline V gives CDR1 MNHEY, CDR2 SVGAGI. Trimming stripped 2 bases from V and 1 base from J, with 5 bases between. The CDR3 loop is CASSYQGNTGELFF. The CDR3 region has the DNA TGTGCCAGCAGTTACCAGGGGAACACCGGGGAGCTGTTTTTT.

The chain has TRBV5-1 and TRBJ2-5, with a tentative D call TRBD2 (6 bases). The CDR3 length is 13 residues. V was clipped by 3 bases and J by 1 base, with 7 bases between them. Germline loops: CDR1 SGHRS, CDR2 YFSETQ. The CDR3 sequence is CASSSGLQETQYF. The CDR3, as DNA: TGCGCCAGCAGCTCGGGACTCCAAGAGACCCAGTACTTC. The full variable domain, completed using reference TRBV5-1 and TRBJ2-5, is KAGVTQTPRYLIKTRGQQVTLSCSPISGHRSVSWYQQTPGQGLQFLFEYFSETQRNKGNFPGRFSGRQFSNSRSEMNVSTLELGDSALYLCASSSGLQETQYFGPGTRLLVL.

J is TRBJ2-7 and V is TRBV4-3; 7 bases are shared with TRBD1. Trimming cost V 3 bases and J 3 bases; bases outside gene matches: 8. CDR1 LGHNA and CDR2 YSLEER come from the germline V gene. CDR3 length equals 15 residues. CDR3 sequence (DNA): TGCGCCAGCAGCCATCGACAGGGTTGGGGCTACGAGCAGTACTTC. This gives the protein CASSHRQGWGYEQYF.

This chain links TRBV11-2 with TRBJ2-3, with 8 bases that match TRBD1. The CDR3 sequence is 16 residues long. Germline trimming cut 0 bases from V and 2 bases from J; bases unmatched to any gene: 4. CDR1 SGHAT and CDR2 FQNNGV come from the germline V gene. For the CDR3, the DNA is TGTGCCAGCAGCTTAGACTGGACAGGGACCACAGATACGCAGTATTTT. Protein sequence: CASSLDWTGTTDTQYF.

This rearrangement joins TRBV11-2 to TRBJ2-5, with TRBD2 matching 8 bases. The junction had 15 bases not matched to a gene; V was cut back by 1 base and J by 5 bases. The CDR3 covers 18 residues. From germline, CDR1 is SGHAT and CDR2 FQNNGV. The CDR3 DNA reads TGTGCCAGCAGCTTAGCGAGAGTTATCCAAGCGGGGGTGGAGACCCAGTACTTC. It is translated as CASSLARVIQAGVETQYF.

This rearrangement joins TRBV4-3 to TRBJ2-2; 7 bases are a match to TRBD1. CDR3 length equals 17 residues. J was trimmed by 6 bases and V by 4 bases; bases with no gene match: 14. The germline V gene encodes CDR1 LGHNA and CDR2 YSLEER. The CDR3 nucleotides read TGCGCCAGCAGCCTGCAGGCGACAGGGAGTTCACCCGGGGAGCTGTTTTTT. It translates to CASSLQATGSSPGELFF.

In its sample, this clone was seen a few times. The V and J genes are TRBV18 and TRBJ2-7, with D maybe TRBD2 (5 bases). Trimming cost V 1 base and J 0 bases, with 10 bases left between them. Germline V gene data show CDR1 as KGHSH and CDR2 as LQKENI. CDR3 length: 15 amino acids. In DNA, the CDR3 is TGTGCCAGCTCACCACGAGAGGGCAGCTCCTACGAGCAGTACTTC. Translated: CASSPREGSSYEQYF.

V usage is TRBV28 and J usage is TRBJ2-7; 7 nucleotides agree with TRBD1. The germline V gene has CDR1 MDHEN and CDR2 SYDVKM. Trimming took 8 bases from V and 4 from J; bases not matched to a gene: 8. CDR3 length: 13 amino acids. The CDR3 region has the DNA TGTGCCAGCGCACAGGGGACGGGGTACGAGCAGTACTTC. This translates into CASAQGTGYEQYF.